The 16 T cell receptor beta chains presented below share a single source sample, sequenced in a study of lymphopenia after photon versus proton radiotherapy. Sequencing was performed with immunoSEQ multiplex PCR; in TCRdb, only in-frame clones are kept and a portion is missing. The sample has several thousand clones; almost 90% are singletons. Source: peripheral blood, taken from a patient treated with photon-based radiotherapy. The receptors originated from a man older than 75 with cholangiocarcinoma.

V usage is TRBV19 and J usage is TRBJ1-3; the match to TRBD1 covers 10 bases. Unmatched junction bases numbered 2, after V lost 9 bases and J lost 0 bases. CDR3 length equals 14 residues. In germline, CDR1 is LNHDA, CDR2 SQIVND (reference sequence). CDR3 DNA sequence: TGTGCCAGCCGGGACAGGGGCTCTGGAAACACCATATATTTT. As protein: CASRDRGSGNTIYF.

The chain is built from TRBV10-3 and TRBJ1-3, with D possibly matching TRBD1 (5 bases). V was clipped by 8 bases and J by 0 bases, with 14 bases between them. CDR3 length equals 15 residues. CDR1 ENHRY and CDR2 SYGVKD come from the germline V gene. The chain's CDR3 is CAILLDIYSGNTIYF. As DNA, the CDR3 is TGTGCCATCCTCCTGGACATATACTCTGGAAACACCATATATTTT.

CDR3 coding DNA: TGCGCCAGCAGCTTGCTACCGACCGGGACGACCTACAATGAGCAGTTCTTC. Translated, it gives CASSLLPTGTTYNEQFF. The chain has TRBV5-1 and TRBJ2-1; TRBD1 or TRBD2 may be the D gene (5 bases each). Trimming removed 1 base at V and 2 bases at J, with 16 bases between. Per germline, CDR1 SGHRS and CDR2 YFSETQ. The CDR3 is 17 residues long.

The chain combines TRBV29-1 with TRBJ1-1; a possible D gene is TRBD1 (5 bases). Trimming took off 8 bases at V and 6 bases at J, with 19 bases between the two ends. CDR1 is SQVTM, CDR2 ANQGSEA, per germline. The CDR3 covers 13 residues. The CDR3 spells CSSRVGFNAEAFF. For the CDR3, the DNA is TGCAGCTCCAGGGTAGGCTTTAACGCTGAAGCTTTCTTT.

This clone was detected once. This sequence joins TRBV28 and TRBJ1-1; D possibly corresponds to TRBD1 (6 bases). The V and J ends lost 6 bases and 0 bases respectively, with 8 bases between them. Germline assignment: CDR1 MDHEN and CDR2 SYDVKM. This CDR3 region has 13 residues. For the CDR3, the DNA is TGTGCCAGCAGCAGGGGTCTGAACACTGAAGCTTTCTTT. This encodes CASSRGLNTEAFF.

The rearrangement uses TRBV28 and TRBJ1-5; the match to TRBD1 covers 8 bases. The CDR3 is 16 residues long. Germline V CDR1 and CDR2: MDHEN, SYDVKM. The ends lost 3 bases at V and 3 bases at J; junction bases unmatched: 7. CDR3 in DNA: TGTGCCAGCAGTTTGCCCGACAGGGGATACAATCAGCCCCAGCATTTT. It is translated as CASSLPDRGYNQPQHF.

CDR3: CASSDRPGTHRNYGYTF. The CDR3, as DNA: TGTGCCAGCAGCGACCGACCCGGGACACACCGTAACTATGGCTACACCTTC. The chain recombines TRBV7-2 with TRBJ1-2; the D gene is possibly TRBD1 (6 bases). The CDR3 extends over 17 amino acids. The germline CDR1 and CDR2 sequences are SGHTA and FQGNSA. V lost 5 bases to trimming and J lost 1 base, with 20 bases between them.

V gene TRBV5-4 combines with J gene TRBJ2-5, with D maybe TRBD1 (6 bases). Trimming stripped 4 bases from V and 5 bases from J, with 18 bases between. The CDR3 has 15 residues. Germline values: CDR1 SGHNT, CDR2 YYREEE (reference sequence). The CDR3 sequence is CASSIAPTGSETQYF. The CDR3 bases are TGTGCCAGCAGCATTGCGCCAACAGGGTCGGAGACCCAGTACTTC.

The rearrangement joins TRBV5-1 to TRBJ1-2; tentative D call: TRBD1 (5 bases). With 0 bases removed from V and 8 bases from J, the gap between germline ends came to 11 bases. Germline CDR1 SGHRS, CDR2 YFSETQ. The CDR3 is 13 residues long. The CDR3 bases are TGCGCCAGCAGCTTGGAGGGACTCCGGGGCTACACCTTC. It specifies CASSLEGLRGYTF. Together with reference TRBV5-1 and TRBJ1-2, the CDR3 gives the full variable domain: KAGVTQTPRYLIKTRGQQVTLSCSPISGHRSVSWYQQTPGQGLQFLFEYFSETQRNKGNFPGRFSGRQFSNSRSEMNVSTLELGDSALYLCASSLEGLRGYTFGSGTRLTVV.

This rearrangement joins TRBV11-2 to TRBJ1-5; D is ambiguous. Germline V gene sequence: CDR1 SGHAT, CDR2 FQNNGV. The CDR3 loop spans 16 amino acids. The V gene lost 4 bases and the J gene lost 0 bases, with 13 bases spanning the gap. This CDR3 is CASSYPREHSNQPQHF. Written as DNA, the CDR3 is TGTGCCAGCAGCTACCCCAGAGAACATAGCAATCAGCCCCAGCATTTT.

This chain joins TRBV2 and TRBJ1-2; D gene uncertain. The V gene's germline CDR1 is SNHLY and CDR2 FYNNEI. The ends were cut back, 7 bases at V and 2 bases at J, with 20 bases in the middle. This CDR3 contains 16 residues. The CDR3 DNA sequence: TGTGCCAGCACCACGATTTGGCAGGCGAGGAACTATGGCTACACCTTC. This translates into CASTTIWQARNYGYTF.

The gene calls are TRBV19 and TRBJ1-2; 8 nucleotides align to TRBD1. This CDR3 has 14 residues. The J segment lost 4 bases and the V segment lost 1 base, leaving 2 bases of the junction unmatched. CDR1 is LNHDA and CDR2 is SQIVND in the germline V gene (reference sequence). The CDR3 DNA reads as TGTGCCAGTAGTATAGTAACAGGGGGCTATGGCTACACCTTC. The encoded protein is CASSIVTGGYGYTF.

The chain has TRBV19 and TRBJ2-5; D is possibly TRBD1 (5 bases). V was trimmed by 4 bases and J by 4 bases, leaving 16 bases between them. CDR1 LNHDA and CDR2 SQIVND come from the germline V gene (reference sequence). The CDR3 sequence is 15 residues long. The CDR3 region is CASSNLKGIGETQYF. DNA for the CDR3: TGTGCCAGTAGTAACTTAAAGGGGATAGGAGAGACCCAGTACTTC.

This rearrangement joins TRBV9 to TRBJ2-6, with D perhaps TRBD1 (5 bases). Germline V CDR1 and CDR2: SGDLS, YYNGEE. V lost 4 bases and J 2 bases, leaving 10 bases between the germline ends. There are 15 residues in the CDR3. The CDR3 DNA reads TGTGCCAGCAGCTCCCAGGGTGCTGGGGCCAACGTCCTGACTTTC. It encodes CASSSQGAGANVLTF.

This clone was seen a single time. This sequence joins TRBV13 and TRBJ2-4, with D possibly called TRBD1 or TRBD2 (6 bases each). CDR1 is PRHDT and CDR2 is FYEKMQ in the germline V gene (reference sequence). The CDR3 contains 15 residues. V lost 5 bases and J lost 8, with 19 bases in between. The CDR3 reads CASSTRRGGGDIQYF. Written as DNA, the CDR3 is TGTGCCAGCAGCACGCGCAGGGGCGGAGGGGACATTCAGTACTTC.

The chain is built from TRBV30 and TRBJ2-7, with D perhaps assigned TRBD1 or TRBD2 (5 bases each). This CDR3 has 12 residues. Trimming removed 2 bases at V and 6 bases at J, with 11 bases between. Germline CDR1 and CDR2: GTSNPN and SVGIG (reference sequence). The CDR3 DNA is TGTGCCTGGAGTATAGACGGGGCCGAGCAGTACTTC. It specifies CAWSIDGAEQYF.